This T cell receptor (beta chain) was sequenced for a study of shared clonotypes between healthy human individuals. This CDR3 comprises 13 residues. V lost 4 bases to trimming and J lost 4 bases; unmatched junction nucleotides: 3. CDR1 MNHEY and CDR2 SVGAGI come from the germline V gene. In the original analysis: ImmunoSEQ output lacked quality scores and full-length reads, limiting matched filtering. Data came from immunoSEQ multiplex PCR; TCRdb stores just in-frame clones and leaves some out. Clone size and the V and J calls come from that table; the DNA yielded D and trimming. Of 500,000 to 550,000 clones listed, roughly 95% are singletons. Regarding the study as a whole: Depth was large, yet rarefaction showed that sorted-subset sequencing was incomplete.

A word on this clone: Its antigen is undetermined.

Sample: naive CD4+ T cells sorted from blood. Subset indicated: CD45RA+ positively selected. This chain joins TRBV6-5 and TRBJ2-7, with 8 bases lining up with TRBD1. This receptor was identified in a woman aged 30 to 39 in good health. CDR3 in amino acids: CASSSGTGYEQYF. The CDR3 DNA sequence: TGTGCCAGCAGTTCCGGGACAGGTTACGAGCAGTACTTC.